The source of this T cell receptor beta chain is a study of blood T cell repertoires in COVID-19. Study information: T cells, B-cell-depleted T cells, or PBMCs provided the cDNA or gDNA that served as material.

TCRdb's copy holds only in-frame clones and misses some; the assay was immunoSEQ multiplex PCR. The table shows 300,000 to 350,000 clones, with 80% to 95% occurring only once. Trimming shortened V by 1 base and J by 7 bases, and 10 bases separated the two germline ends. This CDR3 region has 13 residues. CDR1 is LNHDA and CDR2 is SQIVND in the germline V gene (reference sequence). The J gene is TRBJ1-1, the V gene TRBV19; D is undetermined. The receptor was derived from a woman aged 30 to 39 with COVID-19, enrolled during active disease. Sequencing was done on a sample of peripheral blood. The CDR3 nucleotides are TGTGCCAGTAGTATAGTCACTGGAGATGAAGCTTTCTTT. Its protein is CASSIVTGDEAFF.